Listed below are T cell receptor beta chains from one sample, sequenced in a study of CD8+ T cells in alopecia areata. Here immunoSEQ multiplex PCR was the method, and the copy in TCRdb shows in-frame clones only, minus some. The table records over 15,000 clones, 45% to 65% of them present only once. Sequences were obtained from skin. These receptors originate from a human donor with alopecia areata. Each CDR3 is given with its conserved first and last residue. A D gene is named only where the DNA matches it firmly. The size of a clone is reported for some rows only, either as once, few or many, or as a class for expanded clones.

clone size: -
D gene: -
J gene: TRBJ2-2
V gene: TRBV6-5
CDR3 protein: CASGSNTGELFF
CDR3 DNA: TGTGCCAGCGGTTCTAACACCGGGGAGCTGTTTTTT

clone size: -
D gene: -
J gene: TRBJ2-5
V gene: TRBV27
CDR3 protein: CASKSEGMGLETQYF
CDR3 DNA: TGTGCCAGCAAGAGTGAGGGGATGGGTCTGGAGACCCAGTACTTC

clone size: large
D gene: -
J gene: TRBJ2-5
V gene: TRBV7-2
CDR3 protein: CASSNSQGPETQYF
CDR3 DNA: TGTGCCAGCAGCAATTCACAGGGTCCGGAGACCCAGTACTTC

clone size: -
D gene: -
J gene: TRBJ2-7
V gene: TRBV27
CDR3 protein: CASSMTGHYSYEQYF
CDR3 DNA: TGTGCCAGCAGTATGACAGGACACTACTCCTACGAGCAGTACTTC

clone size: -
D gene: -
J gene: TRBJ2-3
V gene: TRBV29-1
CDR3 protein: CSVWGFISFADTQYF
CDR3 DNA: TGCAGCGTTTGGGGTTTTATTTCTTTCGCAGATACGCAGTATTTT

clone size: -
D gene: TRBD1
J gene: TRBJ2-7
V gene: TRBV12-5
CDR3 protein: CASGSRTGPYEQYF
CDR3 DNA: TGTGCTAGTGGTTCCAGGACAGGGCCCTACGAGCAGTACTTC

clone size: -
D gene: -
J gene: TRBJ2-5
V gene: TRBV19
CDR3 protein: CASSVVQGIASGGETQYF
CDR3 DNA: TGTGCCAGTAGTGTCGTACAGGGGATCGCTAGCGGTGGAGAGACCCAGTACTTC

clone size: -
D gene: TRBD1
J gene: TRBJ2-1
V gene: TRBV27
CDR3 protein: CASSLGQGASEQFF
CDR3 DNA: TGTGCCAGCAGCCTTGGACAGGGAGCTAGTGAGCAGTTCTTC

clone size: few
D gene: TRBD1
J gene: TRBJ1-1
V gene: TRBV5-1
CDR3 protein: CASSPGQVGTEAFF
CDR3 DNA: TGCGCCAGCAGCCCAGGACAGGTGGGCACTGAAGCTTTCTTT

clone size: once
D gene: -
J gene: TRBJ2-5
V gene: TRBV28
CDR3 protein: CASRPFGRAGWETQYF
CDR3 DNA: TGTGCCAGCAGGCCATTCGGGCGGGCAGGCTGGGAGACCCAGTACTTC

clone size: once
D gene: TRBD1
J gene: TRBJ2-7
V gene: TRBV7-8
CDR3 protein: CASSLRGPPLFEQYF
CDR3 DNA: TGTGCCAGCAGCTTAAGGGGGCCCCCTCTCTTCGAGCAGTACTTC

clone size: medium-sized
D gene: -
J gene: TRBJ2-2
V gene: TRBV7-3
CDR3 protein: CASSLTADPAYTGELFF
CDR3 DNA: TGTGCCAGCAGCTTAACAGCTGACCCAGCATACACCGGGGAGCTGTTTTTT

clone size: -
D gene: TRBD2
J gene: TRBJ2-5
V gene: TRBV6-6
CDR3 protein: CASSGTSAPRETQYF
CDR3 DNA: TGTGCCAGCAGTGGGACTAGCGCGCCCCGAGAGACCCAGTACTTC

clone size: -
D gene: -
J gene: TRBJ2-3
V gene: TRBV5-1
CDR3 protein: CARSLGGAGAINTDTQYF
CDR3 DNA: TGCGCCCGCAGCTTGGGGGGGGCAGGGGCCATTAACACAGATACGCAGTATTTT

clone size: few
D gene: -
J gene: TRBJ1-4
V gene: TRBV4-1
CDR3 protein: CASSQDHTGINEKLFF
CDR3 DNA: TGCGCCAGCAGCCAAGATCACACCGGGATTAATGAAAAACTGTTTTTT

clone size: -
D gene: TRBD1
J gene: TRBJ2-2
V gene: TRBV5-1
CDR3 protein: CASSRRTGSNTGELFF
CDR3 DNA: TGCGCCAGCAGCCGAAGGACAGGCTCGAACACCGGGGAGCTGTTTTTT

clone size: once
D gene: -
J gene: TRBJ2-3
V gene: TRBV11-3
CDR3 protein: CASSSEPQGRQYF
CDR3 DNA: TGTGCCAGCAGCTCGGAACCTCAGGGAAGACAGTATTTT

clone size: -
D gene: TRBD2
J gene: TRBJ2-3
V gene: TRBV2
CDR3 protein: CARELAGEADTQYF
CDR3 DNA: TGTGCCAGAGAACTAGCGGGAGAGGCAGATACGCAGTATTTT

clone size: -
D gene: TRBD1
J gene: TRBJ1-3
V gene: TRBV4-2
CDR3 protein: CASSPGTGGSGNTIYF
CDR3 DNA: TGTGCCAGCAGCCCTGGGACAGGGGGTTCTGGAAACACCATATATTTT

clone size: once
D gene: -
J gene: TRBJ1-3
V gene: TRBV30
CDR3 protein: CAWSVGSSGGNTIYF
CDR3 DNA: TGTGCCTGGAGTGTAGGGTCATCAGGGGGAAACACCATATATTTT

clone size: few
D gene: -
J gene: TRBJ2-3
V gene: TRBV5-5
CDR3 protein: CASSLVGRETDTQYF
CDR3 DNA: TGTGCCAGCAGCTTGGTGGGACGGGAGACAGATACGCAGTATTTT

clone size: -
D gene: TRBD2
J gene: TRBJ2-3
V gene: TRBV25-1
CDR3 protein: CASSEVRLAGIPDTQYF
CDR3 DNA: TGTGCCAGCAGTGAAGTCAGGCTAGCGGGAATTCCAGATACGCAGTATTTT

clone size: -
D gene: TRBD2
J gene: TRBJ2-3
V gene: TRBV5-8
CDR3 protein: CASSHEPGLAGAGTQYF
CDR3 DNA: TGTGCCAGCAGCCACGAACCGGGACTAGCGGGAGCCGGCACGCAGTATTTT

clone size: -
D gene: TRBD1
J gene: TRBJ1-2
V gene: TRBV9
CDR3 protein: CASSANYRGWNYGYTF
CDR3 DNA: TGTGCCAGCAGCGCGAACTACAGGGGGTGGAACTATGGCTACACCTTC

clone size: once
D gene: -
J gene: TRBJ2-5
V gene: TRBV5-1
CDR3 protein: CASSRLARWPTAKETQYF
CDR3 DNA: TGCGCCAGCAGTCGACTGGCCCGCTGGCCCACGGCGAAAGAGACCCAGTACTTC

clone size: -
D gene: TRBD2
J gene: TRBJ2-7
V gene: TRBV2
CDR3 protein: CASNQRELLYEQYF
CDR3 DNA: TGTGCCAGCAACCAGCGGGAGTTACTCTACGAGCAGTACTTC

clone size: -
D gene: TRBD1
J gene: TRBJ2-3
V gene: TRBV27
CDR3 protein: CVSSTIGTGGRGDTQYF
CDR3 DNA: TGTGTCAGCAGTACAATCGGGACAGGGGGCCGTGGAGATACGCAGTATTTT

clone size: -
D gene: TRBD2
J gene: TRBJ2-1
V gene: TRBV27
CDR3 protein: CASSLRLAGDNEQFF
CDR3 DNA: TGTGCCAGCAGTTTAAGGTTAGCGGGGGACAATGAGCAGTTCTTC

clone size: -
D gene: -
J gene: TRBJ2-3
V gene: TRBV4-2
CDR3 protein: CASSLLGADTQYF
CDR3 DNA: TGTGCCAGCAGCTTGTTGGGGGCAGATACGCAGTATTTT

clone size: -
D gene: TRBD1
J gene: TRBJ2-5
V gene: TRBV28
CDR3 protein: CASKTGGLETQYF
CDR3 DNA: TGTGCCAGCAAGACAGGGGGCCTGGAGACCCAGTACTTC

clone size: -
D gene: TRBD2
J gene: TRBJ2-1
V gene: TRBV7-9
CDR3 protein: CASSGRAGDSNEQFF
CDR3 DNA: TGTGCCAGCAGCGGCCGAGCGGGAGACTCAAATGAGCAGTTCTTC

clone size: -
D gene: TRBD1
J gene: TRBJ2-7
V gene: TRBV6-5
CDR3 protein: CASSPGRQGYEQYF
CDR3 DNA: TGTGCCAGCAGCCCCGGACGACAGGGCTACGAGCAGTACTTC

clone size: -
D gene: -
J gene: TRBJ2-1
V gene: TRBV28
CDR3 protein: CASSWWRGQFF
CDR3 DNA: TGTGCGAGCAGTTGGTGGAGAGGACAGTTCTTC

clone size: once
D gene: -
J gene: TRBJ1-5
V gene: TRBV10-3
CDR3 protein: CASSYAEINQPQHF
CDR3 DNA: TGTGCCAGCAGTTACGCAGAGATTAATCAGCCCCAGCATTTT

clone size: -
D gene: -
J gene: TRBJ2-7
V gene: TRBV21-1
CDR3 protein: CLRVLRDQSYEQYF
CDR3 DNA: TGTCTTCGCGTTCTCCGGGACCAATCCTACGAGCAGTACTTC

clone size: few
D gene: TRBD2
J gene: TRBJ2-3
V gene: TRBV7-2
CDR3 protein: CASSPSGSGTQYF
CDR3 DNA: TGTGCCAGCAGCCCTAGCGGGAGTGGTACGCAGTATTTT